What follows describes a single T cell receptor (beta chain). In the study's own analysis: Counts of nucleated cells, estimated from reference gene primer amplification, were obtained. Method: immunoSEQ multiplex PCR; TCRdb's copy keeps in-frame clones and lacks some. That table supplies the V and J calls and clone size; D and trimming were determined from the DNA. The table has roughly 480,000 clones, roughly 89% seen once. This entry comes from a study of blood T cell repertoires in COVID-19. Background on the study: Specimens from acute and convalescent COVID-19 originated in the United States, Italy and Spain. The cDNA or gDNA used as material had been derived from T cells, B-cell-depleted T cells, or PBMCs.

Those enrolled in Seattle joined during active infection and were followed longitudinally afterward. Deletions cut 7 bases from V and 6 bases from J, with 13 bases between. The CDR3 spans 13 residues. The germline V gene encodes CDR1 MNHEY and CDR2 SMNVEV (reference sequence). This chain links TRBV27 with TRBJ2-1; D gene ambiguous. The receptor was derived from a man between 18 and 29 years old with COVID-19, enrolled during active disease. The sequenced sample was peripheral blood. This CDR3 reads CASMVLGSNEQFF. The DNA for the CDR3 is TGTGCCAGCATGGTCCTCGGTTCCAATGAGCAGTTCTTC.